These 10 T cell receptor beta chains originate from one sample sequenced in a study of blood T cell repertoires in COVID-19 (TCRdb year 2020). Libraries were prepared through the immunoSEQ multiplex PCR assay. TCRdb holds this immuneACCESS table with in-frame rearrangements only. Some clones are missing; in checked studies, unresolved V genes explain under half, and the rest has no known cause. Recorded for this sample are some 140,000 clones; roughly nine tenths of them occurred a single time. The ten largest clones represent 0.45% to 0.65% of the sample. Specimen: peripheral blood. Source of these receptors: a man aged 45-60 years with acute or convalescent COVID-19.

This chain links TRBV19 with TRBJ1-5, with D perhaps matching TRBD1 (5 bases). CDR1 is LNHDA and CDR2 is SQIVND in the germline V gene (reference sequence). CDR3 length: 16 residues. The germline V and J ends were trimmed by 5 bases and 2 bases, with 16 bases remaining between them. DNA for the CDR3: TGTGCCAGTAGTGGACAAATGGGTGCTCGCAATCAGCCCCAGCATTTT. Translation gives CASSGQMGARNQPQHF. Combining the CDR3 with reference TRBV19 and TRBJ1-5 gives the whole variable domain DGGITQSPKYLFRKEGQNVTLSCEQNLNHDAMYWYRQDPGQGLRLIYYSQIVNDFQKGDIAEGYSVSREKKESFPLTVTSAQKNPTAFYLCASSGQMGARNQPQHFGDGTRLSIL.

The DNA for the CDR3 is TGTGCCAGTAATCCAAACAGGGAACGGGATACCGGGGAGCTGTTTTTT. The encoded protein is CASNPNRERDTGELFF. The chain links TRBV19 to TRBJ2-2, with D perhaps matching TRBD1 (6 bases). The CDR3 is 16 amino acids. From germline, CDR1 is LNHDA and CDR2 SQIVND (reference sequence). The V end was cut by 7 bases, the J end by 5 bases, with 20 bases between.

This clone was detected a few times. The chain recombines TRBV11-1 with TRBJ1-1; 11 bases align to TRBD1. Per germline, CDR1 SGHAT and CDR2 FQDESV (reference sequence). CDR3 size: 15 residues. V was pared by 5 bases and J by 5 bases, with 7 bases of the junction left unmatched. The CDR3 reads CASSPRTGGWTEAFF. The CDR3 nucleotides read TGTGCCAGCAGCCCTCGGACAGGGGGCTGGACTGAAGCTTTCTTT.

The V and J genes are TRBV5-8 and TRBJ2-3, with TRBD1 matching 8 bases. The trim removed 4 bases at V and 6 bases at J, leaving 7 bases unmatched. This CDR3 is 14 amino acids long. Germline loops: CDR1 SGHTS, CDR2 YDEGEE. The CDR3 here is CASSPGQESDTQYF. CDR3 coding DNA: TGTGCCAGCAGCCCGGGACAGGAAAGTGATACGCAGTATTTT.

The chain has TRBV19 and TRBJ1-5; no clear D. The V gene lost 2 bases and the J gene lost 5 bases, with 7 bases spanning the gap. Germline lookup yields CDR1 LNHDA and CDR2 SQIVND (reference sequence). This CDR3 region has 13 residues. The chain's CDR3 is CASSIRLDQPQHF. As DNA, the CDR3 is TGTGCCAGTAGTATACGATTAGATCAGCCCCAGCATTTT.

The chain recombines TRBV4-2 with TRBJ2-1, with TRBD2 matching over 11 bases. V trimming: 1 base; J trimming: 8 bases; junction bases outside the gene matches: 7. The CDR3 has 16 amino acids. CDR1 and CDR2 (germline): LGHNA, YNFKEQ. The CDR3 DNA sequence: TGTGCCAGCAGCCAAGGGACTAGCGGGTGGGACGATGAGCAGTTCTTC. Translating gives CASSQGTSGWDDEQFF.

The chain links TRBV30 to TRBJ2-7; weak D call: TRBD2 (6 bases). Germline V lookup: CDR1 GTSNPN, CDR2 SVGIG (reference sequence). The CDR3 extends over 15 amino acids. Trimming took 0 bases from V and 3 from J, leaving 15 bases between them. CDR3 nucleotide sequence: TGTGCCTGGAGTGTAGCGCGGGGACGGAACTACGAGCAGTACTTC. Protein: CAWSVARGRNYEQYF.

This clone was detected once. J is TRBJ2-5 and V is TRBV7-9, with 11 bases matching TRBD1. CDR3 length equals 15 residues. The germline CDR1 and CDR2 sequences are SEHNR and FQNEAQ (reference sequence). V trimming: 5 bases; J trimming: 1 base; junction bases outside the gene matches: 3. The CDR3: CASSPGQGVQETQYF. DNA of the CDR3: TGTGCCAGCAGCCCGGGACAGGGGGTCCAAGAGACCCAGTACTTC. Full variable domain (missing parts from reference TRBV7-9 and TRBJ2-5): DTGVSQNPRHKITKRGQNVTFRCDPISEHNRLYWYRQTLGQGPEFLTYFQNEAQLEKSRLLSDRFSAERPKGSFSTLEIQRTEQGDSAMYLCASSPGQGVQETQYFGPGTRLLVL.

This clone appeared once. The chain combines TRBV19 with TRBJ1-5, with 8 bases matching TRBD1. J gave up 7 bases and V 9 bases, and 17 bases lay outside the gene matches. Germline values: CDR1 LNHDA, CDR2 SQIVND (reference sequence). The CDR3 runs to 16 residues. CDR3 in DNA: TGTGCCAGCACCGACAGGGGTCGGGGGAAAAACCAGCCCCAGCATTTT. Translating gives CASTDRGRGKNQPQHF.

The chain carries TRBV27 and TRBJ1-2; TRBD1 aligns across 8 bases. CDR3 length: 15 amino acids. Germline V gene data show CDR1 as MNHEY and CDR2 as SMNVEV (reference sequence). With V trimmed by 5 bases and J by 7 bases, 12 bases remained unmatched. The CDR3 DNA reads as TGTGCCAGCAGTCTCTCCCGGACCGGGACAGGTGGCTACACCTTC. This sequence encodes CASSLSRTGTGGYTF.